Presented here are 20 T cell receptor beta chains from one specimen sequenced in a study of T cell repertoires in cytomegalovirus infection. One entry per CDR3 protein results from TCRdb running MiXCR on the reads. The table records roughly 230,000 distinct CDR3 sequences, approximately 24% of them present only once. Sequenced input: CD8+ T cells from PBMCs. These receptors were collected from a human donor in good health (CMV status not recorded). Some clones in this sample may be carry-over from other donors' samples.

This clonotype was counted many times. The J gene is TRBJ2-1, the V gene TRBV7-9; D unclear. This CDR3 has 14 residues. From germline, CDR1 is SEHNR and CDR2 FQNEAQ (reference sequence). The V end was cut by 1 base, the J end by 4 bases, with 8 bases between. The CDR3 loop is CASSLDGPYNEQFF. The DNA for the CDR3 is TGTGCCAGCAGCTTAGACGGCCCTTACAATGAGCAGTTCTTC.

The table lists this clonotype with a few counts. The gene calls are TRBV19 and TRBJ2-2; 8 bases agree with TRBD1. V dropped 3 bases and J dropped 3; count of bases not matched to a gene: 12. The germline gives CDR1 LNHDA, CDR2 SQIVND (reference sequence). The CDR3 totals 18 residues. The CDR3 sequence is CASSIGFRDRTYTGELFF. The CDR3 nucleotides are TGTGCCAGTAGTATCGGGTTCCGGGACAGGACTTACACCGGGGAGCTGTTTTTT.

V is TRBV7-9 and J is TRBJ1-2; no definite D call. Trimming shortened V by 1 base and J by 7 bases, and 7 bases separated the two germline ends. CDR1 is SEHNR and CDR2 is FQNEAQ in the germline V gene (reference sequence). This CDR3 is 12 amino acids long. The DNA for the CDR3 is TGTGCCAGCAGCTTAGGAGCTAGTGGCTACACCTTC. As protein: CASSLGASGYTF.

This clonotype was detected many times. The chain joins TRBV7-8 to TRBJ1-3, with 8 nucleotides matching TRBD1. Germline values: CDR1 SGHVS, CDR2 FQNEAQ. The junction had 2 bases not matched to a gene; V was cut back by 2 bases and J by 2 bases. There are 15 residues in the CDR3. The chain's CDR3 is CASSLLTGAGNTIYF. The CDR3, as DNA: TGTGCCAGCAGCTTACTGACAGGGGCTGGAAACACCATATATTTT.

This clonotype appeared a few times. The chain recombines TRBV7-9 with TRBJ2-7; D remains unclear. The CDR3 is made up of 14 amino acids. V lost 4 bases and J lost 3, with 13 bases in between. The germline gives CDR1 SEHNR, CDR2 FQNEAQ (reference sequence). The CDR3 reads CASSSPSKNYEQYF. The CDR3 DNA sequence: TGTGCCAGCAGCTCCCCCAGCAAGAACTACGAGCAGTACTTC.

This clonotype was observed at least ten times. V is TRBV7-6 and J is TRBJ1-5, with D unresolved. CDR1 is SGHVS, CDR2 FNYEAQ, per germline. CDR3 length: 13 residues. V dropped 5 bases and J dropped 4 bases, with 9 bases sitting between them. The CDR3 DNA is TGTGCCAGCAGCCCGAGGGCGAATCAGCCCCAGCATTTT. Protein sequence: CASSPRANQPQHF.

The CDR3 DNA sequence: TGTGCCGAGCGGAGGCAGGGAGGAACTGAAGCTTTCTTT. This translates into CAERRQGGTEAFF. The V and J genes are TRBV11-2 and TRBJ1-1; tentative D call: TRBD1 (5 bases). Trimming left V 11 bases short and J 5 bases short, with 18 bases between. The CDR3 extends over 13 amino acids. CDR1 and CDR2 from the germline V gene are SGHAT and FQNNGV.

This clonotype was seen more than once but under ten times. The CDR3 nucleotides read TGTGCCTGGAGACAGGGGGCCACTGAAGCTTTCTTT. It is translated as CAWRQGATEAFF. The chain employs TRBV30 and TRBJ1-1; 9 nucleotides agree with TRBD1. Germline V gene data show CDR1 as GTSNPN and CDR2 as SVGIG (reference sequence). The CDR3 is made up of 12 amino acids. V dropped 3 bases and J dropped 4; count of bases not matched to a gene: 0.

V gene TRBV15 combines with J gene TRBJ2-1, with D uncertain. The CDR3 covers 16 residues. The germline CDR1 and CDR2 sequences are LNHNV and YYDKDF (reference sequence). Trimming shortened V by 0 bases and J by 7 bases, and 16 bases separated the two germline ends. The CDR3 region is CATSRDRAGSRNEQFF. The CDR3 DNA reads as TGTGCCACCAGCAGAGATCGGGCAGGATCAAGGAATGAGCAGTTCTTC.

The genes are TRBV5-4 and TRBJ1-1, with a possible D match to TRBD1 (5 bases). CDR3 length: 13 amino acids. The germline V gene has CDR1 SGHNT and CDR2 YYREEE (reference sequence). V was pared by 7 bases and J by 5 bases, with 15 bases between. CDR3 nucleotide sequence: TGTGCCAGCCGACACTGGGGGGGGACTGAAGCTTTCTTT. Its translation: CASRHWGGTEAFF.

This clonotype has just a few counts. The chain employs TRBV20-1 and TRBJ1-1, with D possibly being TRBD1 (5 bases). V was shortened by 0 bases and J by 4 bases, with 18 bases between the two germline ends. Germline V gene lookup returns CDR1 DFQATT and CDR2 SNEGSKA (reference sequence). The CDR3 is 16 residues long. In nucleotides, the CDR3 is TGCAGTGCTAGAGACCCCCGACAGCCCTGGGGCACTGAAGCTTTCTTT. It codes for CSARDPRQPWGTEAFF.

The J gene is TRBJ2-7, the V gene TRBV5-5, with a possible D match to TRBD1 (6 bases). Looked up from germline, CDR1 is SGHKS and CDR2 is YYEKEE (reference sequence). The CDR3 has 14 residues. V lost 2 bases and J 3 bases, leaving 12 bases between the germline ends. The DNA of the CDR3 is TGTGCCAGCAGCTTCGGGACACATAGCTACGAGCAGTACTTC. It specifies CASSFGTHSYEQYF.

This clonotype was found many times. This chain uses TRBV28 with TRBJ2-7; D is tentatively TRBD1 or TRBD2 (5 bases each). In germline, CDR1 is MDHEN, CDR2 SYDVKM. This CDR3 region has 14 residues. Trimming cost V 10 bases and J 1 base, with 17 bases left between them. CDR3 sequence: CAIERGESSYEQYF. CDR3 DNA sequence: TGTGCCATCGAGAGGGGAGAATCATCCTACGAGCAGTACTTC.

V gene TRBV7-8 combines with J gene TRBJ1-4; D gene ambiguous. This CDR3 spans 15 amino acids. Germline V gene lookup returns CDR1 SGHVS and CDR2 FQNEAQ. Trimming removed 6 bases from V and 6 bases from J, with 17 bases in between. The CDR3 DNA sequence: TGTGCCAGCAGTACCCGGGCACACCGGGATGAAAAACTGTTTTTT. Translation gives CASSTRAHRDEKLFF.

The chain has TRBV28 and TRBJ2-1, with D possibly TRBD2 on 6 matching bases. The CDR3 has 17 residues. CDR1 and CDR2 (germline): MDHEN, SYDVKM. V lost 1 base and J lost 0, with 13 bases in between. In DNA, the CDR3 is TGTGCCAGCAGTTTATCCGCGGGGTCTCTCTCCTACAATGAGCAGTTCTTC. Amino acids: CASSLSAGSLSYNEQFF.

This clonotype was found many times. The chain recombines TRBV6-1 with TRBJ2-1; D gene ambiguous. Trimming shortened V by 3 bases and J by 7 bases, and 13 bases separated the two germline ends. Germline CDR1 reads MNHNS; CDR2 reads SASEGT. The CDR3 is made up of 14 amino acids. CDR3 residues: CASSDVDKKNEQFF. CDR3 DNA: TGTGCCAGCAGTGATGTTGACAAGAAAAATGAGCAGTTCTTC.

This clonotype appeared a few times. The chain joins TRBV24-1 to TRBJ2-2, with D possibly being TRBD1 (6 bases). The CDR3 length is 15 residues. The V gene lost 9 bases and the J gene lost 5 bases, with 18 bases spanning the gap. CDR1 is KGHDR and CDR2 is SFDVKD in the germline V gene. CDR3 region: CATQSTGGQTGELFF. DNA for the CDR3: TGTGCCACCCAATCGACAGGTGGACAGACCGGGGAGCTGTTTTTT.

The chain employs TRBV7-3 and TRBJ2-2; 9 bases agree with TRBD1. Germline assignment: CDR1 SGHTA and CDR2 FQGTGA. CDR3 length: 12 amino acids. V lost 11 bases to trimming and J lost 6 bases; unmatched junction nucleotides: 4. Written as DNA, the CDR3 is TGTGCCGGGAGGACAGGGGCCGGGGAGCTGTTTTTT. The encoded protein is CAGRTGAGELFF.

This clonotype was picked up many times. The chain links TRBV7-8 to TRBJ2-5; D remains ambiguous. Deletions cut 5 bases from V and 0 bases from J, with 10 bases between. Germline CDR1 reads SGHVS; CDR2 reads FQNEAQ. The CDR3 consists of 14 residues. The CDR3 sequence is CASSPEDHQETQYF. The CDR3 nucleotides are TGTGCCAGCAGCCCAGAGGACCACCAAGAGACCCAGTACTTC.

J is TRBJ2-1 and V is TRBV28; D ambiguous. The germline CDR1 and CDR2 sequences are MDHEN and SYDVKM. The CDR3 extends over 15 amino acids. V lost 10 bases to trimming and J lost 0 bases, with 16 bases between them. The CDR3 coding sequence is TGTGCCACCAAATCACGTGTGGACTCCTACAATGAGCAGTTCTTC. This gives the protein CATKSRVDSYNEQFF.